This T cell receptor (beta chain) was sequenced for a study of cytomegalovirus exposure and HLA in healthy donors. Study in general: Of the donors genotyped, approximately 400 in all, about 82% fell in the Caucasian-associated ancestry cluster.

To note about this clone: What it binds is not known.

Study-level findings and limits: The authors judged a highly shared variant cluster likely a sequencing artifact.

With 60 Vbeta and 13 Jbeta primers, the PCR was carried out. Using immunoSEQ multiplex PCR, the repertoire was profiled, and TCRdb retains in-frame clones only, with some absent. The data contain 180,000 or so clones, approximately 85% of them singletons. The V gene's germline CDR1 is SNHLY and CDR2 FYNNEI. V lost 7 bases, J lost 1 base, and 9 bases stayed unmatched. The CDR3 length is 16 residues. The sample comprised PBMCs. The TCR was taken from a man younger than 35 in good health and CMV-seropositive. The chain carries TRBV2 and TRBJ2-2, with TRBD2 matching 7 bases. This CDR3 is CASIIRLAENTGELFF. For the CDR3, the DNA is TGTGCCAGCATAATAAGGCTAGCGGAGAACACCGGGGAGCTGTTTTTT.